The TCR beta chain under discussion was sequenced for a study of T-cell reconstitution after alpha-beta-depleted transplantation in children. Preparation of the TCRbeta library was carried out with unique molecular identifiers. TCRdb reprocessed the PCR reads with MiXCR, giving one entry per CDR3 protein. Here the sample spans 100,000 or so distinct CDR3 sequences, roughly a quarter being singletons. General observations from the study: Two months or so post-transplant, alpha-beta T cells reportedly derived from several hundred expanded graft clones. Surviving recipient T cells and thymic progenitors underlay high day-60 TCRbeta diversity in some patients. Most T-cell counts and diversity one year after the transplant came from T cells that were newly produced.

Only a few counts were recorded for this clonotype. Its target is not known. V lost 6 bases and J lost 4, with 21 bases in between. The germline CDR1 and CDR2 sequences are DFQATT and SNEGSKA (reference sequence). The CDR3 has 15 residues. This chain uses TRBV20-1 with TRBJ1-1; D is unclear. The sample here was PBMCs, taken before TCRalphabeta/CD19-depleted stem cell transplant. The clonotype comes from a boy under 10 years old with acute lymphoblastic leukemia, due to receive a stem cell transplant. CDR3 amino acids: CSAPGLLGGSTEAFF. CDR3 sequence (DNA): TGCAGTGCCCCGGGCCTACTGGGAGGTAGCACTGAAGCTTTCTTT.